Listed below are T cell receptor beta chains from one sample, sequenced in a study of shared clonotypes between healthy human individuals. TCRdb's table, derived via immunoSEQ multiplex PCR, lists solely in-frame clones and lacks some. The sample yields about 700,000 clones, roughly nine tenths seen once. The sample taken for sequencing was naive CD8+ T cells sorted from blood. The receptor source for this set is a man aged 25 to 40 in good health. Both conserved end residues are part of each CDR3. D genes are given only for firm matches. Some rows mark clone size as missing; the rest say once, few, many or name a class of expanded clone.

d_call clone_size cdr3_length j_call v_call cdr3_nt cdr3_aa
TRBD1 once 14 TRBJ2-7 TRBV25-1 TGTGCCAGCAGTGAAGGGACAGGGACATACGAGCAGTACTTC CASSEGTGTYEQYF
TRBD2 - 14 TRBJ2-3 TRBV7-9 TGTGCCATCCAGACTAGCGGGATGACAGATACGCAGTATTTT CAIQTSGMTDTQYF
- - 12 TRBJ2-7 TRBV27 TGTGCCAGCCAAGGCGGCGGGCTCGGGCAGTACTTC CASQGGGLGQYF
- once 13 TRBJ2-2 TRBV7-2 TGTGCCACCAGGGACATACACACCGGGGAGCTGTTTTTT CATRDIHTGELFF
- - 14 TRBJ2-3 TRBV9 TGTGCCAGCAGCGTATCCGGGAGTGGAGATACGCAGTATTTT CASSVSGSGDTQYF
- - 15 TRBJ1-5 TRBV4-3 TGCGCCAGCAGCCAAGACAGGGGCTCTGGTCAGCCCCAGCATTTT CASSQDRGSGQPQHF
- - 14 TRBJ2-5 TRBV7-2 TGTGCCAGCAGCTTGCCGGGACGTCAAGAGACCCAGTACTTC CASSLPGRQETQYF
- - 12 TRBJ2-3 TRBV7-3 TGTGCCAGCAGCTTACCTTCAGATACGCAGTATTTT CASSLPSDTQYF
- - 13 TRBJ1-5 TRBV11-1 TGTGCCAGCAGCTTAAATTCTAATCAGCCCCAGCATTTT CASSLNSNQPQHF
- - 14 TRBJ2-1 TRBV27 TGTGCCAGCAGTTTAGCCGGGACCCCACTTGAGCAGTTCTTC CASSLAGTPLEQFF
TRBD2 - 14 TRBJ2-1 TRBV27 TGTGCCAGCAGTCCTAGCGGACCTTACAATGAGCAGTTCTTC CASSPSGPYNEQFF
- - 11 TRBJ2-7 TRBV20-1 TGCAGTGCTGGCACTAGGAACGAGCAGTACTTC CSAGTRNEQYF
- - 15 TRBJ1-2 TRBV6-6 TGTGCCAGCAGTTACTCGGCAGGGGAAAACTATGGCTACACCTTC CASSYSAGENYGYTF
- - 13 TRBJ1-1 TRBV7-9 TGTGCCAGCAGCAGCCCAGGGAGCGCTGAAGCTTTCTTT CASSSPGSAEAFF
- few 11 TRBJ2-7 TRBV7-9 TGTGCCAGCAGGACCAGCTACGAGCAGTACTTC CASRTSYEQYF
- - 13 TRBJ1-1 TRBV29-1 TGCAGCGCTGATAGGGGCGCGGGGACTGAAGCTTTCTTT CSADRGAGTEAFF
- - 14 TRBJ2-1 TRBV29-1 TGCAGCGTTGAAGGGAGGGACAGCTACAATGAGCAGTTCTTC CSVEGRDSYNEQFF
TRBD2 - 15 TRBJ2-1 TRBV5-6 TGTGCCAGTACAATAGCGGGAGTGGAGGGGAATGAGCAGTTCTTC CASTIAGVEGNEQFF